This TCR beta chain appears in the sequencing data of a study of cytomegalovirus exposure and HLA in healthy donors. Germline assignment: CDR1 MRHNA and CDR2 SNTAGT. Trimming stripped 3 bases from V and 6 bases from J, with 9 bases between. The CDR3 is made up of 13 amino acids. The table came from immunoSEQ multiplex PCR; TCRdb's copy has only in-frame clones and leaves some out. The sample lists 210,000 or so clones, 80% to 90% occurring once. This TCR came from a woman aged 18 to 35 in good health and CMV-seronegative. The chain carries TRBV6-4 and TRBJ2-1, with D unclear. The sequenced material came from PBMCs. The CDR3 DNA sequence: TGTGCCAGCAGTGAGAGACATAGCAATGAGCAGTTCTTC. Its translation is CASSERHSNEQFF.